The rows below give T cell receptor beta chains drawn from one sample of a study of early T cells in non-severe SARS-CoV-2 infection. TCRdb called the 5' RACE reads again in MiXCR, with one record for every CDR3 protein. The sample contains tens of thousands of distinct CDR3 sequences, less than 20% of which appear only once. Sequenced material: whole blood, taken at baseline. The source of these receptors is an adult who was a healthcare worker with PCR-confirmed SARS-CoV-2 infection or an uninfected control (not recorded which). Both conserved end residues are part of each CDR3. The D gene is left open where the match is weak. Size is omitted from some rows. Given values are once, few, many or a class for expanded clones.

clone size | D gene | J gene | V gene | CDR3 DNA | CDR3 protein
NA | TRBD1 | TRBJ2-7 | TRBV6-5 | TGTGCCAGCAGTTACGCGAACAGGGGCGAGCAGTACTTC | CASSYANRGEQYF
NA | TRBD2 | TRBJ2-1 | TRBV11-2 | TGTGCCAGCAGCGAGCTAGCGGGGGTGACTGAGCAGTTCTTC | CASSELAGVTEQFF
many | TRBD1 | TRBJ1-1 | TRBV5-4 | TGTGCCAGCAGCTTCAGGGGGCGCGAGAACACTGAAGCTTTCTTT | CASSFRGRENTEAFF
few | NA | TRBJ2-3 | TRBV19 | TGTGCCAGTAGCTCTCAAGCGTTCGGAGGGGAGGATACGCAGTATTTT | CASSSQAFGGEDTQYF
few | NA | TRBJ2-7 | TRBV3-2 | TGTGCCAGCAGCCAAGACATCAGGGATGCCTACGAGCAGTACTTC | CASSQDIRDAYEQYF
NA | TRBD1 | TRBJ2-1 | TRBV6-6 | TGTGCCAGCATCGACGGGGGGACAGGGGCGCGCAATGAGCAGTTCTTC | CASIDGGTGARNEQFF
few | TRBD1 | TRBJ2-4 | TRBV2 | TGTGCCAGCAGTACGGACAGGGGACAATGGAACATTCAGTACTTC | CASSTDRGQWNIQYF
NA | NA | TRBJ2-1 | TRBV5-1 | TGCGCCAGCAGCTCAAGCGGAGGGTCCTACAATGAGCAGTTCTTC | CASSSSGGSYNEQFF
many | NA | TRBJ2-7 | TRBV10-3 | TGTGCCATCAGTGACACAGGGTTTTCCTACGAGCAGTACTTC | CAISDTGFSYEQYF
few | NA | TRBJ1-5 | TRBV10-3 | TGTGCCATCAGTGAAGTTGTGACAAATCAGCCCCAGCATTTT | CAISEVVTNQPQHF
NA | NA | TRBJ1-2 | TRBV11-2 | TGTGCCAGCAGCTTAGACCGCCCAGTTAACTATGGCTACACCTTC | CASSLDRPVNYGYTF
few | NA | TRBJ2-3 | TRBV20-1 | TGCAGTGCTATCCGCGGGACAGCCAGCACAGATACGCAGTATTTT | CSAIRGTASTDTQYF
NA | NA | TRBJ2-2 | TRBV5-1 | TGCGCCAGCAGCCGCAGGGATAGCACCGGGGAGCTGTTTTTT | CASSRRDSTGELFF
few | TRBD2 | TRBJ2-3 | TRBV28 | TGTGCCAGCACCCTTGGGGGGGGCCGTAGCGGGAAAGGGTATTTT | CASTLGGGRSGKGYF
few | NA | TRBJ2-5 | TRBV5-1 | TGCGCCAGCAGCCCGGGGACGGCGGGCGCCCAAGAGACCCAGTACTTC | CASSPGTAGAQETQYF
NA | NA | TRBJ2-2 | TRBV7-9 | TGTGCCAGCGGCCACGACACCGGGGAGCTGTTTTTT | CASGHDTGELFF
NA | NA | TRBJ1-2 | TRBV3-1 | TGTGCCAGCAGCCAGCTCGAACTCGGCTATGGCTACACCTTC | CASSQLELGYGYTF
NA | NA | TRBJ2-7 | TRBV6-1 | TGTGCCAGCAGTGAACAGGACGGCTACGAGCAGTACTTC | CASSEQDGYEQYF
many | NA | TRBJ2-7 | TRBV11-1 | TGTGCCAGCAGCGACCACAGGGCAAGTGTCTACGAGCAGTACTTC | CASSDHRASVYEQYF
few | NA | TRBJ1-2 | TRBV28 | TGTGCCAGCAGAATACAGTATGGCTACACCTTC | CASRIQYGYTF
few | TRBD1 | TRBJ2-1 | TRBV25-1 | TGTGCCAGCAGTGGATCGACAGGGAGCTCCTACAATGAGCAGTTCTTC | CASSGSTGSSYNEQFF
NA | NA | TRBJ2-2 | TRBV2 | TGTGCCAGCGGCGGGCAGGTGAACACCGGGGAGCTGTTTTTT | CASGGQVNTGELFF
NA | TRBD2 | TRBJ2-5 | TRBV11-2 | TGTGCCAGCAGCCTCGGACTAGCGGGGTGGGAGACCCAGTACTTC | CASSLGLAGWETQYF
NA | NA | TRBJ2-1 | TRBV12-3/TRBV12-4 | TGTGCCAGCAGTCGACAGGACCTCTCCTACAATGAGCAGTTCTTC | CASSRQDLSYNEQFF
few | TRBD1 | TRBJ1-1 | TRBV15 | TGTGCCACCAGCAGTCCAACTCTAGGGGGACAGGGGGCTTCTGAAGCTTTCTTT | CATSSPTLGGQGASEAFF
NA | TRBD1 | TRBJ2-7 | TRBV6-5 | TGTGCCAGCAGCTTCTATGACAGGGTTTACGAGCAGTACTTC | CASSFYDRVYEQYF
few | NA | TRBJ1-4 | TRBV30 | TGTGCCTGGAGTGTACAGGTTAATGAAAAACTGTTTTTT | CAWSVQVNEKLFF
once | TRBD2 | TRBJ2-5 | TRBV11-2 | TGTGCCAGCAGCTTATCGGGGGACTACTACCAAGAGACCCAGTACTTC | CASSLSGDYYQETQYF
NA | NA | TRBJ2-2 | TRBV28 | TGTGCCAGCAGTCCGTCGTTTACGAACACCGGGGAGCTGTTTTTT | CASSPSFTNTGELFF
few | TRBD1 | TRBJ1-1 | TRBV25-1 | TGTGCCAGCAGAACACAGGGGAGGGCCACTGAAGCTTTCTTT | CASRTQGRATEAFF
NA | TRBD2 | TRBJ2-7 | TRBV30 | TGTGCCTGGAGTCCAACCCTCGTCAGACTAGCCCGAGATCCGTACTTC | CAWSPTLVRLARDPYF
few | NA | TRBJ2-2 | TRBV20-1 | TGCAGTGCTAGGTGGCAGGCGTCCGGGGAGCTGTTTTTT | CSARWQASGELFF
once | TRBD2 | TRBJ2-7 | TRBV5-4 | TGTGCCAGCAGCTTGGTGGCGGGGGGGATAGGCGAGCAGTACTTC | CASSLVAGGIGEQYF
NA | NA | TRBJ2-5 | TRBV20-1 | TGCAGTGCTAGAGATGTCGGGCTAAGGAAGACCCAGTACTTC | CSARDVGLRKTQYF
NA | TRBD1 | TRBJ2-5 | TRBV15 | TGTGCCACCAGCAGACCTCTCGGGACAGGGGGGAAAGAGACCCAGTACTTC | CATSRPLGTGGKETQYF
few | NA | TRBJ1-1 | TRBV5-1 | TGCGCCAGCAGGGCGTTAGTTGCGCAGGGTGAAGCTTTCTTT | CASRALVAQGEAFF
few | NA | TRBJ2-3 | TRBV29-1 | TGCAGCGTTGTCTCGGGACCCACAGATACGCAGTATTTT | CSVVSGPTDTQYF
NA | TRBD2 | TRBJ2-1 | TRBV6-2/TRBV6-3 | TGTGCCAGCAGTCCCCCCGCGGGCGGGAGGGCCGCTGAGCAGTTCTTC | CASSPPAGGRAAEQFF
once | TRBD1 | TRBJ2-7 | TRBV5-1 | TGCGCACACAGTGCGGGACAGGAGTCAGTTTTTAACTACGAGCAGTACTTC | CAHSAGQESVFNYEQYF
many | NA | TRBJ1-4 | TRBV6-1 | TGTGCCAGCAGTAGTCGCCCCGCAACTAATGAAAAACTGTTTTTT | CASSSRPATNEKLFF
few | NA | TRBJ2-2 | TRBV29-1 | TGCAGCGTTTCCGGGGCAGGGAAGAACACCGGGGAGCTGTTTTTT | CSVSGAGKNTGELFF
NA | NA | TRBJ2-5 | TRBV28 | TGTGCCAGCAGTTCCCCCATGGACACCCGGGGGGAGACCCAGTACTTC | CASSSPMDTRGETQYF
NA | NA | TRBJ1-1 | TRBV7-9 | TGTGCCAGCAGCTTAGCAGGGGTTGCTTTCTTT | CASSLAGVAFF
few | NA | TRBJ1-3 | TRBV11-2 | TGTGCCAGCAGCTACACCGGCTCTGGAAACACCATATATTTT | CASSYTGSGNTIYF
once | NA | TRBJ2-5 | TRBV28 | TGTGCCAGCACCCTTAGGATGGGGCAAGGACATAGGACTGTTTACTTC | CASTLRMGQGHRTVYF
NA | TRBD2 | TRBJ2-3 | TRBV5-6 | TGTGCCAGCAGCTTGCCACTCGGACTAGCGGGAGTGTTAGATACGCAGTATTTT | CASSLPLGLAGVLDTQYF
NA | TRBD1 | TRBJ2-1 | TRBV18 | TGTGCCAGCTCCCCCACAGGGGTCCCAGAACCCCGCTTC | CASSPTGVPEPRF
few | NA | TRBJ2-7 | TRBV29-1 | TGCAGCGCAGGGACGGCAACCTACGAGCAGTACTTC | CSAGTATYEQYF
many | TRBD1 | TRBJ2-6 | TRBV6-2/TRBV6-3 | TGTGCCAGCAGTCGCCGGGACAGGGTTCTTTCGGGGGCCAACGTCCTGACCTTC | CASSRRDRVLSGANVLTF
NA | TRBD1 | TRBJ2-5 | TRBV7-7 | TGTGCCAGCAGCTTAGTACCGGGACAGGCCGAGACCCAGTACTTC | CASSLVPGQAETQYF
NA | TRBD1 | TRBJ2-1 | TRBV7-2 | TGTGCCAGCAGCTTCAGGACAGGGTACAATGAGCAGTTCTTC | CASSFRTGYNEQFF